This entry lists 15 T cell receptor beta chains sequenced from one sample in a study of blood T cell repertoires in COVID-19 (dated by TCRdb to the early 2020s). Receptor libraries were prepared by the immunoSEQ multiplex PCR assay. The source is immuneACCESS, and TCRdb retained only in-frame sequences with V and J called. Part of the clones is not carried over; for the studies checked, unresolved V genes explain less than half of this, and the remainder is unexplained. The sample table shows over 55,000 clones, and over 65% are seen once. Clones ranked in the top ten supply about 40% of the sample. Sample: peripheral blood. These receptors all come from a woman in her 70s with acute or convalescent COVID-19.

The chain combines TRBV15 with TRBJ1-1; D perhaps matches TRBD1 (5 bases). CDR1 LNHNV and CDR2 YYDKDF come from the germline V gene (reference sequence). This CDR3 is 16 amino acids long. Trimming shortened V by 0 bases and J by 4 bases, and 15 bases separated the two germline ends. CDR3 region: CATSRENTGGGTEAFF. The CDR3 coding sequence is TGTGCCACCAGCAGAGAAAATACGGGGGGTGGCACTGAAGCTTTCTTT.

This chain links TRBV27 with TRBJ1-2; D is perhaps TRBD1 (5 bases). This CDR3 region has 13 residues. Germline V gene lookup returns CDR1 MNHEY and CDR2 SMNVEV (reference sequence). V lost 6 bases and J 3 bases, leaving 11 bases between the germline ends. The CDR3 region is CASRGDSYYGYTF. DNA of the CDR3: TGTGCCAGCAGAGGAGACAGCTACTATGGCTACACCTTC.

J is TRBJ2-1 and V is TRBV5-4; D uncertain. V lost 3 bases to trimming and J lost 8 bases, with 15 bases between them. Germline V gene lookup returns CDR1 SGHNT and CDR2 YYREEE (reference sequence). The CDR3 is made up of 14 amino acids. The CDR3 is CASSSSDSTDEQFF. In DNA form, the CDR3 reads TGTGCCAGCAGCTCCTCAGACTCTACGGATGAGCAGTTCTTC.

The chain carries TRBV6-6 and TRBJ1-4, with D unclear. V was shortened by 7 bases and J by 8 bases, with 23 bases between the two germline ends. From germline, CDR1 is MNHNY and CDR2 SVGAGI (reference sequence). This CDR3 region has 16 residues. DNA for the CDR3: TGTGCCAGCACGTCACTTACGGGGAGCTCGGGGGAAAAACTGTTTTTT. Translated: CASTSLTGSSGEKLFF.

This chain connects TRBV2 to TRBJ2-2; 11 bases agree with TRBD2. CDR1 is SNHLY and CDR2 is FYNNEI in the germline V gene. The ends lost 6 bases at V and 5 bases at J; junction bases unmatched: 11. The CDR3 sequence is 17 residues long. This CDR3 is CASRLAGGPRQTGELFF. In nucleotides, the CDR3 is TGTGCCAGCAGATTAGCGGGAGGGCCGAGACAAACCGGGGAGCTGTTTTTT. The variable domain in full, completed from reference TRBV2 and TRBJ2-2, reads EPEVTQTPSHQVTQMGQEVILRCVPISNHLYFYWYRQILGQKVEFLVSFYNNEISEKSEIFDDQFSVERPDGSNFTLKIRSTKLEDSAMYFCASRLAGGPRQTGELFFGEGSRLTVL.

The V and J genes are TRBV30 and TRBJ2-1; D remains unclear. The V and J ends lost 4 bases and 4 bases respectively, with 17 bases between them. The germline V gene encodes CDR1 GTSNPN and CDR2 SVGIG (reference sequence). The CDR3 extends over 15 amino acids. The CDR3: CAWMVVALGYNEQFF. CDR3 coding DNA: TGTGCCTGGATGGTGGTAGCTCTCGGGTACAATGAGCAGTTCTTC.

The chain uses TRBV3-1 (or the pseudogene TRBV3-2) and TRBJ1-1, with 9 bases that match TRBD1. The CDR3 spans 17 residues. Losses at the gene ends were 7 bases for V and 1 base for J; bases not matched to a gene: 13. CDR1 and CDR2 from the germline V gene are LGHDT and YNNKEL (reference sequence). This chain's CDR3 is CASMTQGAWGANTEAFF. CDR3 DNA: TGTGCCAGCATGACACAGGGGGCTTGGGGTGCGAACACTGAAGCTTTCTTT.

This clone came up a few times. This chain links TRBV6-5 with TRBJ1-6; the D gene is possibly TRBD1 (6 bases). The germline V and J ends were trimmed by 8 bases and 7 bases, with 9 bases remaining between them. CDR1 and CDR2 (germline): MNHEY, SVGAGI. This CDR3 has 12 amino acids. CDR3 loop: CASGQLNSPLHF. For the CDR3, the DNA is TGTGCCAGCGGACAGCTCAATTCACCCCTCCACTTT.

CDR3 amino acids: CASIPGQGVETQYF. CDR3 in DNA: TGTGCCAGCATTCCGGGACAGGGGGTAGAGACCCAGTACTTC. The chain joins TRBV6-5 to TRBJ2-5; 11 bases line up with TRBD1. J was trimmed by 4 bases and V by 7 bases; bases with no gene match: 5. The CDR3 runs to 14 residues. Germline V lookup: CDR1 MNHEY, CDR2 SVGAGI.

This clone was observed a handful of times. The chain couples TRBV5-5 to TRBJ1-3; no reliable D call. The germline gives CDR1 SGHKS, CDR2 YYEKEE (reference sequence). Deletions cut 5 bases from V and 3 bases from J, with 12 bases between. The CDR3 loop spans 14 amino acids. The CDR3 DNA sequence: TGTGCCAGCAGTTTTGCTGACTTTGGAAACACCATATATTTT. It is translated as CASSFADFGNTIYF.

The CDR3 is CASSQADRAYQPQHF. CDR3 coding DNA: TGCGCCAGCAGCCAGGCTGACAGGGCCTATCAGCCCCAGCATTTT. The chain joins TRBV4-1 to TRBJ1-5, with 7 bases fitting TRBD1. The CDR3 sequence is 15 residues long. The ends lost 3 bases at V and 5 bases at J; junction bases unmatched: 7. Germline CDR1 reads MGHRA; CDR2 reads YSYEKL.

The CDR3 DNA reads TGTGCCAGCACGGGATTTGGGAAAAACACTGAAGCTTTCTTT. It is translated as CASTGFGKNTEAFF. The chain recombines TRBV6-5 with TRBJ1-1; D gene ambiguous. Between the trimmed V and J ends, which lost 7 bases and 2 bases, there was a span of 14 bases. Germline V CDR1 and CDR2: MNHEY, SVGAGI. The CDR3 is 14 amino acids.

The chain carries TRBV14 and TRBJ2-1, with D tentatively TRBD1 (5 bases). This CDR3 is built from 14 residues. The germline V gene has CDR1 SGHDN and CDR2 FVKESK. Trimming took 4 bases from V and 2 from J, leaving 9 bases between them. The CDR3, as DNA: TGTGCCAGCAGCCGAGCAGGGCCCTACAATGAGCAGTTCTTC. This translates into CASSRAGPYNEQFF.

The chain links TRBV9 to TRBJ2-1; 13 bases map to TRBD2. The CDR3 contains 18 residues. CDR1 SGDLS and CDR2 YYNGEE come from the germline V gene. The ends lost 3 bases at V and 3 bases at J; junction bases unmatched: 9. The CDR3, as DNA: TGTGCCAGCAGCGCACCTAGACTAGCGGGAGGAGACTACAATGAGCAGTTCTTC. Amino acid sequence: CASSAPRLAGGDYNEQFF.

This clone was counted a few times. The V gene is TRBV2, the J gene TRBJ2-7; TRBD1 is a possible D gene (6 bases). Looked up from germline, CDR1 is SNHLY and CDR2 is FYNNEI. V was shortened by 2 bases and J by 7 bases, with 15 bases between the two germline ends. This CDR3 contains 14 residues. The CDR3 spells CASSEQGPSGEQYF. In nucleotides, the CDR3 is TGTGCCAGCAGTGAACAGGGGCCCTCGGGGGAGCAGTACTTC.